The T cell receptor (beta chain) under discussion was sequenced for a study of cytomegalovirus exposure and HLA in healthy donors. Amplification used 60 Vbeta primers and 13 Jbeta primers. Method: immunoSEQ multiplex PCR; TCRdb's copy keeps in-frame clones and lacks some. The data hold approximately 110,000 clones, with around 70% observed a single time. This CDR3 spans 16 amino acids. The junction had 10 bases not matched to a gene; V was cut back by 6 bases and J by 3 bases. Germline-derived CDR1 and CDR2 are SQVTM and ANQGSEA. This TCR was recovered from a man in his forties or fifties in good health and CMV-seropositive. Material for sequencing was PBMCs. The V and J genes are TRBV29-1 and TRBJ2-7; 14 nucleotides line up with TRBD2. This CDR3 is CSVGGTSGRAVYEQYF. The CDR3 DNA is TGCAGCGTGGGCGGGACTAGCGGGAGAGCTGTCTACGAGCAGTACTTC.